The 10 T cell receptor beta chains given below trace back to one sample, sequenced in a study of EBV T-cell therapy then PD-1 blockade in nasopharyngeal carcinoma. Treatment: AdE1-LMPpoly-expanded autologous EBV-specific T-cell therapy followed by anti-PD-1 nivolumab. Their target antigens are unknown. The assay was immunoSEQ multiplex PCR, and TCRdb's table has in-frame clones only and misses some. The data contain over 15,000 clones, around 82% of them singletons. The input for sequencing was CD8+ T cells from blood, taken at roughly day 34 from a patient whose treatment included autologous EBV-specific T cells and nivolumab. These receptors came from a man aged 40-50 years with nasopharyngeal carcinoma.

This clone was seen more than once but under ten times. The chain is built from TRBV10-3 and TRBJ2-5, with D possibly called TRBD1 or TRBD2 (6 bases each). Deletions cut 2 bases from V and 1 base from J, with 11 bases between. This CDR3 is 15 amino acids long. Germline lookup yields CDR1 ENHRY and CDR2 SYGVKD. The CDR3, as DNA: TGTGCCATCAGTGAGCTCGGAGGGGGCCAAGAGACCCAGTACTTC. As protein: CAISELGGGQETQYF.

CDR3 region: CASSSTEFYNSPLHF. CDR3 bases: TGTGCCAGTAGTTCCACAGAATTCTATAATTCACCCCTCCACTTT. This chain uses TRBV19 with TRBJ1-6; D is ambiguous. Trimming cost V 5 bases and J 3 bases, with 11 bases left between them. CDR1 and CDR2 from the germline V gene are LNHDA and SQIVND (reference sequence). This CDR3 region has 15 residues.

This sequence joins TRBV20-1 and TRBJ2-7, with D perhaps TRBD1 (6 bases). Germline loops: CDR1 DFQATT, CDR2 SNEGSKA (reference sequence). Trimming removed 4 bases from V and 5 bases from J, with 9 bases in between. CDR3 length: 11 amino acids. Written as DNA, the CDR3 is TGCAGTGCTAATACAGGGAACGAGCAGTACTTC. Its protein product is CSANTGNEQYF.

The genes are TRBV27 and TRBJ1-2, with a tentative D call TRBD1 (6 bases). CDR1 MNHEY and CDR2 SMNVEV come from the germline V gene (reference sequence). The CDR3 has 12 amino acids. Between the trimmed V and J ends, which lost 6 bases and 7 bases, there was a span of 12 bases. The CDR3 is CASREEGGGYTF. The CDR3 DNA reads TGTGCCAGCAGGGAAGAGGGGGGTGGCTACACCTTC.

This clone was seen only once. The DNA for the CDR3 is TGTGCCAGCAGCCGGAGGCGGACAGGGGGCGCAAAAAATGAGCAGTTCTTC. It translates to CASSRRRTGGAKNEQFF. The genes are TRBV3-1 (or the pseudogene TRBV3-2) and TRBJ2-1, with TRBD1 matching over 11 bases. Per the germline V gene, CDR1 is LGHDT and CDR2 is YNNKEL (reference sequence). The ends lost 4 bases at V and 7 bases at J; junction bases unmatched: 12. The CDR3 has 17 residues.

A few counts support this clone. The chain combines TRBV24-1 with TRBJ2-7; no firm D call. Germline V gives CDR1 KGHDR, CDR2 SFDVKD. The CDR3 extends over 12 amino acids. The germline V and J ends were trimmed by 4 bases and 5 bases, with 8 bases remaining between them. The CDR3 spells CATSDWDHEQYF. CDR3 DNA: TGTGCCACCAGTGACTGGGATCACGAGCAGTACTTC.

The chain uses TRBV6-2 or TRBV6-3 and TRBJ1-6, with D uncertain. This CDR3 is 15 amino acids long. V was shortened by 2 bases and J by 7 bases, with 12 bases between the two germline ends. CDR1 is MNHEY, CDR2 SVGEGT, per germline. This chain's CDR3 is CASSYIPLGNSPLHF. The CDR3 nucleotides read TGTGCCAGCAGTTACATCCCCCTCGGGAATTCACCCCTCCACTTT.

The chain's CDR3 is CASSPRQGVGETQYF. DNA of the CDR3: TGTGCCAGCAGTCCCCGACAGGGAGTAGGGGAGACCCAGTACTTC. J is TRBJ2-5 and V is TRBV6-2 or TRBV6-3; TRBD1 aligns across 7 bases. The V gene end was trimmed by 5 bases and the J gene end by 5 bases; junction bases not matched to a gene: 11. The CDR3 is made up of 15 amino acids. Looked up from germline, CDR1 is MNHEY and CDR2 is SVGEGT.

The genes are TRBV6-5 and TRBJ1-1; D is undetermined. The CDR3 covers 13 residues. CDR1 is MNHEY and CDR2 is SVGAGI in the germline V gene. V lost 0 bases and J 11 bases, leaving 13 bases between the germline ends. The CDR3 region has the DNA TGTGCCAGCAGTTACTCGTCTACCGCCAGGGCTTTCTTT. Amino acids: CASSYSSTARAFF.

This clone was recorded only once. The chain combines TRBV7-9 with TRBJ1-4; no reliable D call. V lost 5 bases and J 5 bases, leaving 15 bases between the germline ends. CDR3 size: 15 residues. Per the germline V gene, CDR1 is SEHNR and CDR2 is FQNEAQ (reference sequence). The CDR3 DNA sequence: TGTGCCAGCAGCCACCCCGGGGTTTTCAATGAAAAACTGTTTTTT. This sequence encodes CASSHPGVFNEKLFF.